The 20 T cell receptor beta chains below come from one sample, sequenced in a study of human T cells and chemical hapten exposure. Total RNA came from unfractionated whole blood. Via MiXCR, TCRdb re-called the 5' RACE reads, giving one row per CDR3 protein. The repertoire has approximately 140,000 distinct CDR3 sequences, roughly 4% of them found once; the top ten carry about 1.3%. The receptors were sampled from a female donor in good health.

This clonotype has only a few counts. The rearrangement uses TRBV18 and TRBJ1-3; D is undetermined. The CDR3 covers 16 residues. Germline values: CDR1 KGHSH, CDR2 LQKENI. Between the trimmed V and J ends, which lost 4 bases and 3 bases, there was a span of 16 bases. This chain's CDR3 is CASSRYSRVFGNTIYF. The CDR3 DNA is TGTGCCAGCTCACGTTATTCGAGGGTCTTTGGAAACACCATATATTTT. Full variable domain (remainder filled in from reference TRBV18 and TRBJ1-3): NAGVMQNPRHLVRRRGQEARLRCSPMKGHSHVYWYRQLPEEGLKFMVYLQKENIIDESGMPKERFSAEFPKEGPSILRIQQVVRGDSAAYFCASSRYSRVFGNTIYFGEGSWLTVV.

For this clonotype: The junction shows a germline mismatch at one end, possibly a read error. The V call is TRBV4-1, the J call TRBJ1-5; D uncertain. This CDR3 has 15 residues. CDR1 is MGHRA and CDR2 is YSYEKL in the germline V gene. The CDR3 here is CASSQVVSSNQPQHF. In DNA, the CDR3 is TGCGCCAGCAGCCAAGTTGTCAGTAGCAACCAGCCCCAGCATTTT.

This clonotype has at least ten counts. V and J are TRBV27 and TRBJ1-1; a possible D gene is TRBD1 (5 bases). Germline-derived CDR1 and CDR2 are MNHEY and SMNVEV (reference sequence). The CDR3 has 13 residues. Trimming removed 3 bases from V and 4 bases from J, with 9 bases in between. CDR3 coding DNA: TGTGCCAGCAGTTTTGGGGGAGGCACTGAAGCTTTCTTT. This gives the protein CASSFGGGTEAFF.

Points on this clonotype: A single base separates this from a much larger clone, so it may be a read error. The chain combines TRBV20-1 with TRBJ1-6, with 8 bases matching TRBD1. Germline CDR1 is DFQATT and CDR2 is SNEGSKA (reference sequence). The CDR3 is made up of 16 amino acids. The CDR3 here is CSARASGTGNNAPLHF. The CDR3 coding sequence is TGCAGTGCTAGAGCTTCCGGGACAGGAAATAATGCACCCCTCCACTTT.

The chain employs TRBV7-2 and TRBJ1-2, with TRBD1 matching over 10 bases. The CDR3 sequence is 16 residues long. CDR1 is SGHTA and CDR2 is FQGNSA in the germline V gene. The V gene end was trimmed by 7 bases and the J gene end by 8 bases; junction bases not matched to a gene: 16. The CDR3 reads CASKNLARDRGPGYTF. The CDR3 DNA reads TGTGCCAGCAAAAATCTGGCCCGAGACAGGGGGCCAGGCTACACCTTC. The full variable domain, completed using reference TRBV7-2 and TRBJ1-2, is GAGVSQSPSNKVTEKGKDVELRCDPISGHTALYWYRQSLGQGLEFLIYFQGNSAPDKSGLPSDRFSAERTGGSVSTLTIQRTQQEDSAVYLCASKNLARDRGPGYTFGSGTRLTVV.

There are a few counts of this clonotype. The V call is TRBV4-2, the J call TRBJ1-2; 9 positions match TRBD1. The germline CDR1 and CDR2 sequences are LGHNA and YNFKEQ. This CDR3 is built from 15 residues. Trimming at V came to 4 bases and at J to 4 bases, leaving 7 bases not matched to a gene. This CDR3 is CASSREQGASYGYTF. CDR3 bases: TGTGCCAGCAGCCGTGAACAGGGGGCAAGCTATGGCTACACCTTC.

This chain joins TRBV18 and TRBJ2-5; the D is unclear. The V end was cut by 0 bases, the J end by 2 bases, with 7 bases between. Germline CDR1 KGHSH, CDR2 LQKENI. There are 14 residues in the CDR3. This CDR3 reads CASSPPNGQETQYF. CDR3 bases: TGTGCCAGCTCACCACCGAACGGTCAAGAGACCCAGTACTTC. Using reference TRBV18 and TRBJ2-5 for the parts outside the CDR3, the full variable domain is NAGVMQNPRHLVRRRGQEARLRCSPMKGHSHVYWYRQLPEEGLKFMVYLQKENIIDESGMPKERFSAEFPKEGPSILRIQQVVRGDSAAYFCASSPPNGQETQYFGPGTRLLVL.

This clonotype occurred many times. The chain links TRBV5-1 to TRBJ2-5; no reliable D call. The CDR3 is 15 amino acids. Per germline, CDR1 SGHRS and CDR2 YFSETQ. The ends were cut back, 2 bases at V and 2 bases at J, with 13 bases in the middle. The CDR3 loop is CASSLMGRAQETQYF. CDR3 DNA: TGCGCCAGCAGCTTAATGGGCCGTGCTCAAGAGACCCAGTACTTC.

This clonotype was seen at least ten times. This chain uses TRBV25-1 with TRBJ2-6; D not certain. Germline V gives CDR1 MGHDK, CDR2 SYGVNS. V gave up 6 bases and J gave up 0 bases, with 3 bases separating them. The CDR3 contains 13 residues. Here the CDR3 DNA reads TGTGCCAGCAGCCCCTCTGGGGCCAACGTCCTGACTTTC. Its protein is CASSPSGANVLTF.

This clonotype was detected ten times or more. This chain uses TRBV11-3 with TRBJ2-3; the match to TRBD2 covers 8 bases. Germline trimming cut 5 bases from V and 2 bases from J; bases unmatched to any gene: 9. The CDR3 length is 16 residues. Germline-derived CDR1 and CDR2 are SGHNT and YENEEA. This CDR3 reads CASSGGSGGYTDTQYF. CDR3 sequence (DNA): TGTGCCAGCAGCGGTGGCAGCGGGGGTTACACAGATACGCAGTATTTT.

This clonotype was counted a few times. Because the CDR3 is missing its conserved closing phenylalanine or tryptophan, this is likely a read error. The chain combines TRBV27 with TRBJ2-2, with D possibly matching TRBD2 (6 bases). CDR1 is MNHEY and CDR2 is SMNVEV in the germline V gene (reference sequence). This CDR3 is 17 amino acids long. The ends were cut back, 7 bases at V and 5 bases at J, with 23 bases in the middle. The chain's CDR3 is CASTPERVPGGTGELFS. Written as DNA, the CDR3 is TGTGCCAGCACCCCCGAGCGTGTCCCTGGGGGGACCGGGGAGCTGTTTTCT.

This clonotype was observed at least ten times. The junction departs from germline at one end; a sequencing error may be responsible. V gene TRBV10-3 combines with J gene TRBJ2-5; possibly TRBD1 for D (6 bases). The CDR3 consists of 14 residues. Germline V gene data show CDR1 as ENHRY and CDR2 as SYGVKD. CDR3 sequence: CAIGDKDSRETQYF. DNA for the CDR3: TGTGCCATCGGTGATAAGGACAGTAGGGAGACCCAGTACTTC.

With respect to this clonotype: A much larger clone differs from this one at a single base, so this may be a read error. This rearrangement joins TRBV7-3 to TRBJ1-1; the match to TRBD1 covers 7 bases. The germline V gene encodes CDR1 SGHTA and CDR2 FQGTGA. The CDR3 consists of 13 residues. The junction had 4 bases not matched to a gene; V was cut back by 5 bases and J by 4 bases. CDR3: CASSADRTTEAFF. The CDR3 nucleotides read TGTGCCAGCAGCGCGGACAGGACCACTGAAGCTTTCTTT. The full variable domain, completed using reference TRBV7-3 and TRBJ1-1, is GAGVSQTPSNKVTEKGKYVELRCDPISGHTALYWYRQSLGQGPEFLIYFQGTGAADDSGLPNDRFFAVRPEGSVSTLKIQRTERGDSAVYLCASSADRTTEAFFGQGTRLTVV.

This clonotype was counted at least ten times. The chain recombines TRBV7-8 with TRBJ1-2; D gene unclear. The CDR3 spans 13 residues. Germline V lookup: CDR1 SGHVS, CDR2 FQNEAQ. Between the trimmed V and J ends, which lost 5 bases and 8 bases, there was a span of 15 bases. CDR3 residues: CASSLVPLEGYTF. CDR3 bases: TGTGCCAGCAGCCTAGTCCCCTTGGAGGGCTACACCTTC.

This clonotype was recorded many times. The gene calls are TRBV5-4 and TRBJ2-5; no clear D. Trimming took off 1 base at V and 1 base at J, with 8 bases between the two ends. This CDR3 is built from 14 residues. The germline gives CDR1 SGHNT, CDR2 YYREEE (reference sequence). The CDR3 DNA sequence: TGTGCCAGCAGCTTGCCTTCTGTCCAAGAGACCCAGTACTTC. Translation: CASSLPSVQETQYF.

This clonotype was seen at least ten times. As DNA, the CDR3 is TGTGCCAGCAGTTCTTCTAGAAGAACGAACACCGGGGAGCTGTTTTTT. As protein: CASSSSRRTNTGELFF. The chain uses TRBV12-3 or TRBV12-4 and TRBJ2-2; D remains unclear. The CDR3 has 16 amino acids. The V end was cut by 4 bases, the J end by 0 bases, with 12 bases between.

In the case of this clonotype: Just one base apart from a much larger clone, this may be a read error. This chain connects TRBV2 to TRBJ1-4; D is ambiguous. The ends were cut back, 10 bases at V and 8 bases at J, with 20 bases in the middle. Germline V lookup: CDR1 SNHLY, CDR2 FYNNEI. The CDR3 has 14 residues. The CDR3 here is CATASGSWSEKLFF. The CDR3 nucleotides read TGTGCCACCGCTTCGGGGAGCTGGTCGGAAAAACTGTTTTTT.

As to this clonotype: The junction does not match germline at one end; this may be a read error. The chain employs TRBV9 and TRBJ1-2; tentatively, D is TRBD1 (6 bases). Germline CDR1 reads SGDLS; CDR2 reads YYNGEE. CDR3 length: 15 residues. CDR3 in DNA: TGTGCCAGCAGCGCCACAGGACAGAGCGTCTATGGCGACACCTTC. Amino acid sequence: CASSATGQSVYGDTF.

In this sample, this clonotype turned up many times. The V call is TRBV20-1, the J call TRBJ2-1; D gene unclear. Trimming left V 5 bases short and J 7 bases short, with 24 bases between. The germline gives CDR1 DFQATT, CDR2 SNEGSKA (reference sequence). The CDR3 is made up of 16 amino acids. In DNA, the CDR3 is TGCAGTGCTCCACTCTCGAAGGGATGGGCCTTAAATGAGCAGTTCTTC. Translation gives CSAPLSKGWALNEQFF.

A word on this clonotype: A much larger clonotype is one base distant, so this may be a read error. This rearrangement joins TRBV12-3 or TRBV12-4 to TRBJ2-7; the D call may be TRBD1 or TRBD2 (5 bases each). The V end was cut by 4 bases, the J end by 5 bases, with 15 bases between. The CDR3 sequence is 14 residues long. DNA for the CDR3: TGTGCCAGCAGTTCCCGGGACGGAGCCGACGAGCAGTACTTC. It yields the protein CASSSRDGADEQYF.